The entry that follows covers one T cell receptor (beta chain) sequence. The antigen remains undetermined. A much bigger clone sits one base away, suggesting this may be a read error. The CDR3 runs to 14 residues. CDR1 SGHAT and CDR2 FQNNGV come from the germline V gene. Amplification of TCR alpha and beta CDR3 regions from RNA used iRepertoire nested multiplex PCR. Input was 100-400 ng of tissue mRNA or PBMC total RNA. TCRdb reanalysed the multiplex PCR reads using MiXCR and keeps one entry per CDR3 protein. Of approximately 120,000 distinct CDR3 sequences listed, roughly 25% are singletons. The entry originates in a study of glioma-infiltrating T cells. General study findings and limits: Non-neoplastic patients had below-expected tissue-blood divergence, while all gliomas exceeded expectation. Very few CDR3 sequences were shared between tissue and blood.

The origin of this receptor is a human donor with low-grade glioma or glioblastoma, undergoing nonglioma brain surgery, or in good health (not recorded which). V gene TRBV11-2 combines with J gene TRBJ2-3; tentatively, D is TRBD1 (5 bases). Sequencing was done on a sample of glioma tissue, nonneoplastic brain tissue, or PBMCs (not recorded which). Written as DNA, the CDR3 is TGTGCCAGCAGCTTAGTAGAGAGCACAGGTACGCAGTATTTT. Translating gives CASSLVESTGTQYF.